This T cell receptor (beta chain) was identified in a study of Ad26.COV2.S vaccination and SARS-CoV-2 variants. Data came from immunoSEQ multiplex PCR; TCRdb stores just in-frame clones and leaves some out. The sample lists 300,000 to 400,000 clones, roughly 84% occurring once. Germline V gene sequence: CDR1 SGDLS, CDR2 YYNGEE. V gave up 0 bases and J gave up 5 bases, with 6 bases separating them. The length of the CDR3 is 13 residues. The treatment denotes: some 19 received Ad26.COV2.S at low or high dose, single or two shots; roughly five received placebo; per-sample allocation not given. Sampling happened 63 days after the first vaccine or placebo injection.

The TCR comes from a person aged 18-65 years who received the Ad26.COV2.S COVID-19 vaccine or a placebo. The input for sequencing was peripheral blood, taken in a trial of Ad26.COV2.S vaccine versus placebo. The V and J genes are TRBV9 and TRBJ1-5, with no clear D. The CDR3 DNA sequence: TGTGCCAGCAGCGTAGCGCCGGATCAGCCCCAGCATTTT. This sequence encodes CASSVAPDQPQHF.